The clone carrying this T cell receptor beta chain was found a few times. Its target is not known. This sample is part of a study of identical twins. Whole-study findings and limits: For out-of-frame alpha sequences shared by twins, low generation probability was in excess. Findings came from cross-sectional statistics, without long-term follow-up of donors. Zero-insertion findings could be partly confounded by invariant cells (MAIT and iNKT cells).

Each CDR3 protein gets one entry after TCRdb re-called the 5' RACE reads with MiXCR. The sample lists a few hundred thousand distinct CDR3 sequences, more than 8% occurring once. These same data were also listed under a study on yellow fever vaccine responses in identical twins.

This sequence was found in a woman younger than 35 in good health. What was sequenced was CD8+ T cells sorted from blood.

The CDR3 protein is CASSPGVAGTLYNEQFF. CDR3 coding DNA: TGTGCCAGCAGCCCCGGGGTAGCGGGAACCCTCTACAATGAGCAGTTCTTC. This sequence joins TRBV7-9 and TRBJ2-1; 8 bases align to TRBD2. The CDR3 contains 17 residues. The germline V gene has CDR1 SEHNR and CDR2 FQNEAQ (reference sequence). V was clipped by 5 bases and J by 3 bases; unmatched bases: 12.